Each of the 3 T cell receptor beta chains below was sequenced from the same sample in a study of Ad26.COV2.S vaccination and SARS-CoV-2 variants. Documented treatment: roughly 20 received Ad26.COV2.S at low or high dose, single or two shots; about 5 received placebo; per-sample allocation not given. Day 63 after the first injection of vaccine or placebo was the sampling time. Sequencing used immunoSEQ multiplex PCR; TCRdb keeps in-frame clones, though not all of them. The top ten hold around 5.5% of the sample, which has 330,000 or so clones, roughly 88% seen once. The sequences come from peripheral blood, collected in a trial of Ad26.COV2.S vaccine versus placebo. The source is a person aged 18-60 years who received the Ad26.COV2.S COVID-19 vaccine or a placebo.

This chain joins TRBV6-2 or TRBV6-3 and TRBJ2-1, with D hard to call. Trimming removed 2 bases from V and 5 bases from J, with 4 bases in between. Germline assignment: CDR1 MNHEY and CDR2 SVGEGT. The CDR3 loop spans 12 amino acids. CDR3 DNA: TGTGCCAGCAGTTACGGCCACAATGAGCAGTTCTTC. Its protein is CASSYGHNEQFF.

The chain uses TRBV10-1 and TRBJ2-5; 7 bases are a match to TRBD2. The trim removed 5 bases at V and 5 bases at J, leaving 5 bases unmatched. The CDR3 covers 13 residues. Germline V lookup: CDR1 WNHNN, CDR2 SYGVQD (reference sequence). CDR3 residues: CASSSSGKETQYF. The CDR3 DNA sequence: TGCGCCAGCAGTTCCAGCGGGAAGGAGACCCAGTACTTC.

This clone was detected once. The V gene is TRBV19, the J gene TRBJ2-3; 13 positions agree with TRBD2. The germline V gene encodes CDR1 LNHDA and CDR2 SQIVND (reference sequence). CDR3 length equals 22 residues. J was trimmed by 0 bases and V by 2 bases; bases with no gene match: 17. The CDR3 protein is CASSILGLGLAGSKSSTDTQYF. Written as DNA, the CDR3 is TGTGCCAGTAGTATATTAGGTCTGGGACTAGCGGGGTCGAAATCTAGCACAGATACGCAGTATTTT.